This T cell receptor beta chain originates from a study of cytomegalovirus exposure and HLA in healthy donors. With 60 Vbeta and 13 Jbeta primers, the PCR was carried out. Libraries were prepared by immunoSEQ multiplex PCR; TCRdb keeps only in-frame clonotypes and omits some of them. The sample holds around 68,000 clones, about 85% seen once. As to this clone: Its antigen remains unknown.

Study-level results: Available immune exposure information covered CMV serostatus only.

V was pared by 0 bases and J by 3 bases, with 11 bases of the junction left unmatched. The CDR3 is 17 residues long. Germline CDR1 and CDR2: SGDLS and YYNGEE. The sequenced sample consisted of PBMCs. The TCR sequence derives from a female donor in good health and CMV-seronegative. The genes are TRBV9 and TRBJ2-5, with TRBD2 identical over 7 bases. CDR3 sequence (DNA): TGTGCCAGCAGCGTAGATTCCAATCCTAGCGGAGAAGAGACCCAGTACTTC. Translated, it gives CASSVDSNPSGEETQYF.